Listed below are T cell receptor beta chains from one sample, sequenced in a study of T cells in tumors after PD-1 blockade. Method: immunoSEQ multiplex PCR; TCRdb's copy keeps in-frame clones and lacks some. The data contain nearly 25,000 clones, roughly 80% of them singletons. Sequencing was performed on PBMCs, taken after anti-PD-1 treatment. The receptors stem from a human donor with basal cell carcinoma. CDR3s include the opening cysteine and the closing phenylalanine or tryptophan. The order of the fields is CDR3 protein, CDR3 DNA, D gene, V gene, clone size, J gene. The D gene is left open where the match is weak. Clone sizes are given selectively: once, few, many, or a class where the clone is expanded.

CASSPGTGPSETQYF,TGTGCCAGCAGCCCTGGGACAGGACCTAGTGAGACCCAGTACTTC,TRBD1,TRBV7-3,once,TRBJ2-5
CASSLARDRAYNEQFF,TGTGCCAGCAGCTTGGCCCGGGACAGGGCATACAATGAGCAGTTCTTC,TRBD1,TRBV5-8,.,TRBJ2-1
CATSVRQGAVGDTEAFF,TGTGCCACCAGCGTCCGACAGGGGGCCGTTGGGGACACTGAAGCTTTCTTT,TRBD1,TRBV15,few,TRBJ1-1
CASSQTGGLGNTIYF,TGTGCCAGCAGCCAGACAGGGGGTCTTGGAAACACCATATATTTT,TRBD1,TRBV3-1/TRBV3-2,.,TRBJ1-3
CSVTGGPYNEQFF,TGCAGCGTGACAGGGGGTCCCTACAATGAGCAGTTCTTC,TRBD1,TRBV29-1,.,TRBJ2-1
CAWSVSSEGYGYTF,TGTGCCTGGAGTGTAAGCTCTGAGGGCTATGGCTACACCTTC,.,TRBV30,.,TRBJ1-2
CASGRETTEAFF,TGTGCCAGCGGCCGGGAGACCACTGAAGCTTTCTTT,.,TRBV2,once,TRBJ1-1
CAWNGLAVDTQYF,TGTGCCTGGAATGGACTAGCGGTAGATACGCAGTATTTT,TRBD2,TRBV30,.,TRBJ2-3
CASSGRHQGDTQYF,TGTGCCAGTAGTGGTAGACATCAAGGGGATACGCAGTATTTT,.,TRBV19,.,TRBJ2-3
CASSLSGTGPYGYTF,TGTGCCAGCAGCTTATCTGGGACAGGGCCCTATGGCTACACCTTC,TRBD1,TRBV7-9,.,TRBJ1-2
CASSYRGRGETQYF,TGTGCCAGCAGTTACAGGGGGCGTGGAGAGACCCAGTACTTC,TRBD1,TRBV6-5,once,TRBJ2-5
CASSQEGGGGSYNEQFF,TGCGCCAGCAGCCAAGAAGGAGGCGGGGGGTCCTACAATGAGCAGTTCTTC,TRBD2,TRBV4-1,.,TRBJ2-1
CASSGLGSRSEQFF,TGCGCCAGCAGTGGCCTAGGGAGTCGTTCTGAGCAGTTCTTC,.,TRBV10-1,.,TRBJ2-1
CSVARLAGRVDTQYF,TGCAGCGTCGCCCGACTAGCGGGGCGGGTAGATACGCAGTATTTT,TRBD2,TRBV29-1,.,TRBJ2-3
CASSRAANEKLFF,TGTGCCAGCAGTAGGGCGGCTAATGAAAAACTGTTTTTT,.,TRBV6-5,.,TRBJ1-4
CASSPSAGELFF,TGTGCCAGCTCACCCAGCGCCGGGGAGCTGTTTTTT,.,TRBV18,.,TRBJ2-2
CASSMGTLYSNQPQHF,TGTGCCAGTAGTATGGGGACCTTATATAGCAATCAGCCCCAGCATTTT,.,TRBV19,.,TRBJ1-5
CASSYGKEQYF,TGTGCCAGCAGTTACGGTAAAGAGCAGTACTTC,.,TRBV6-2/TRBV6-3,.,TRBJ2-7
CASIGQGNTEAFF,TGTGCCAGCATCGGACAGGGAAACACTGAAGCTTTCTTT,TRBD1,TRBV7-9,.,TRBJ1-1
CASSLARTPFGELFF,TGTGCCAGCAGCTTGGCCCGGACACCCTTCGGGGAGCTGTTTTTT,.,TRBV5-6,.,TRBJ2-2
CASSLSSSGVYNEQFF,TGCGCCAGCAGCTTGTCGTCCAGCGGGGTATACAATGAGCAGTTCTTC,TRBD2,TRBV5-1,.,TRBJ2-1
CASSESRDDQPQHF,TGTGCCAGCAGTGAGTCCAGGGATGATCAGCCCCAGCATTTT,.,TRBV2,.,TRBJ1-5
CASSTGGKGYGYTF,TGTGCCAGCAGCACTGGGGGGAAGGGCTATGGCTACACCTTC,.,TRBV5-4,.,TRBJ1-2
CASTTPPGRPPTEAFF,TGTGCCAGTACCACCCCACCGGGACGACCCCCCACTGAAGCTTTCTTT,.,TRBV19,.,TRBJ1-1
CASSATGGPRGPEAFF,TGTGCCAGCAGCGCGACTGGGGGGCCGAGGGGTCCTGAAGCTTTCTTT,.,TRBV7-2,.,TRBJ1-1
CASSGLSAYGYTF,TGTGCCAGCAGTGGACTCTCGGCCTATGGCTACACCTTC,.,TRBV25-1,once,TRBJ1-2
CASTTGAGTVTYEQYF,TGTGCCAGCACCACCGGAGCCGGGACAGTTACCTACGAGCAGTACTTC,.,TRBV21-1,.,TRBJ2-7
CASSLIPGLATGDTQYF,TGTGCCAGCAGCTTAATTCCTGGACTAGCCACGGGGGATACGCAGTATTTT,TRBD2,TRBV7-3,.,TRBJ2-3
CASSGGLAGGPQETQYF,TGTGCCAGCAGTGGAGGACTAGCGGGGGGGCCCCAAGAGACCCAGTACTTC,TRBD2,TRBV2,.,TRBJ2-5
CASSLGTGGTSNQPQHF,TGTGCCAGCAGCTTGGGGACAGGAGGAACTAGCAATCAGCCCCAGCATTTT,TRBD1,TRBV5-5,.,TRBJ1-5
CAGNFWRAKTYEQYF,TGTGCCGGGAATTTTTGGCGGGCGAAAACCTACGAGCAGTACTTC,.,TRBV30,.,TRBJ2-7
CASSEGSGGSYNEQFF,TGTGCCAGCAGTGAAGGGAGCGGGGGGTCCTACAATGAGCAGTTCTTC,TRBD2,TRBV2,.,TRBJ2-1
CASSSTAYEETQYF,TGTGCCAGCAGCTCGACCGCGTACGAAGAGACCCAGTACTTC,.,TRBV7-6,.,TRBJ2-5
CASSFKRGVWADTQYF,TGTGCCAGCAGCTTCAAGCGGGGCGTATGGGCAGATACGCAGTATTTT,TRBD2,TRBV5-4,once,TRBJ2-3
CASSLSWRRSEKLFF,TGTGCCAGCAGTTTATCGTGGAGGAGGAGTGAAAAACTGTTTTTT,.,TRBV27,.,TRBJ1-4
CASSLSGGSTDTQYF,TGCGCCAGCAGCTTGTCCGGGGGAAGCACAGATACGCAGTATTTT,.,TRBV5-1,.,TRBJ2-3
CASSSSGGAYNEQFF,TGTGCCAGCAGCTCGAGCGGGGGGGCCTACAATGAGCAGTTCTTC,TRBD2,TRBV13,.,TRBJ2-1
CASSLGLRVAGGPASQETQYF,TGTGCCAGCAGCTTAGGCCTGAGGGTAGCGGGGGGGCCGGCGTCGCAAGAGACCCAGTACTTC,TRBD2,TRBV13,.,TRBJ2-5
CASSLGQGGDTQYF,TGTGCCAGCAGCTTAGGACAGGGTGGAGATACGCAGTATTTT,TRBD1,TRBV11-3,.,TRBJ2-3
CASSLFRGGDTGELFF,TGTGCCAGCAGCTTGTTCAGGGGGGGTGACACCGGGGAGCTGTTTTTT,.,TRBV5-4,.,TRBJ2-2
CAWSGGGFDEDTQYF,TGTGCCTGGAGTGGAGGGGGGTTCGACGAAGATACGCAGTATTTT,.,TRBV30,.,TRBJ2-3
CASSPGGGPYNEQFF,TGCGCCAGCAGCCCCGGAGGGGGGCCCTACAATGAGCAGTTCTTC,.,TRBV5-1,.,TRBJ2-1
CASKGWSTSNYGYTF,TGTGCCAGCAAGGGGTGGAGTACCAGTAACTATGGCTACACCTTC,.,TRBV2,.,TRBJ1-2
CASSYNVGETQYF,TGTGCCAGCAGTTACAATGTTGGGGAGACCCAGTACTTC,.,TRBV6-5,.,TRBJ2-5
CASRDVYYGYTF,TGTGCCAGCAGGGATGTGTACTATGGCTACACCTTC,.,TRBV12-3/TRBV12-4,.,TRBJ1-2
CASSQGLRGANVLTF,TGTGCCAGCAGCCAAGGTCTTAGGGGGGCCAACGTCCTGACTTTC,.,TRBV3-1/TRBV3-2,.,TRBJ2-6
CSVDGRQGAEAFF,TGCAGCGTTGATGGTCGACAGGGAGCTGAAGCTTTCTTT,TRBD1,TRBV29-1,.,TRBJ1-1
CASGYRTGAEQYF,TGTGCTAGTGGTTACCGGACAGGGGCCGAGCAGTACTTC,TRBD1,TRBV12-5,.,TRBJ2-7
CASSPERTGGSYNEQFF,TGTGCCAGCTCACCCGAAAGGACAGGGGGCTCCTACAATGAGCAGTTCTTC,TRBD1,TRBV18,.,TRBJ2-1
CAIKRDRTIYEQYF,TGTGCCATTAAGAGGGACAGGACAATCTACGAGCAGTACTTC,TRBD1,TRBV10-3,.,TRBJ2-7
CASSLTMTGAGELFF,TGTGCCAGCAGCTTAACGATGACAGGCGCCGGGGAGCTGTTTTTT,.,TRBV7-3,.,TRBJ2-2
CASSLAGSGNTIYF,TGTGCCAGCAGTTTAGCAGGGTCTGGAAACACCATATATTTT,.,TRBV27,once,TRBJ1-3